Each of the 21 T cell receptor beta chains below was sequenced from the same sample in a study of T cells expressing NK-cell markers. TCRdb re-analyzed the 5' RACE reads; it lists each CDR3 protein once, without DNA. The sample yields a few hundred thousand distinct CDR3 sequences, of which the top ten take up over 1.1%. Sequenced material: blood T cells: a sorted CD56 or NKG2C T cell subset, CD4+ or CD8+ T cells, or bulk PBMC T cells (not recorded which). These receptors came from a woman aged 50 to 65 in good health.

This chain uses TRBV14 with TRBJ1-2. Per the germline V gene, CDR1 is SGHDN and CDR2 is FVKESK. CDR3 size: 13 residues. The CDR3 sequence is CASSQDWVYGYTF.

The gene calls are TRBV29-1 and TRBJ2-1; without DNA, the TCRdb call of TRBD2 cannot be checked. The CDR3 extends over 16 amino acids. In germline, CDR1 is SQVTM, CDR2 ANQGSEA. The CDR3 reads CSATSGGLAGANEQFF.

J is TRBJ2-3 and V is TRBV20-1; the D call from TCRdb, TRBD2, cannot be confirmed without DNA. The CDR3 totals 15 residues. Germline-derived CDR1 and CDR2 are DFQATT and SNEGSKA (reference sequence). The CDR3 is CSALFSEVSTDTQYF.

The rearrangement links TRBV9 to TRBJ2-1; the TCRdb call, TRBD1, lacks DNA for checking. The germline V gene has CDR1 SGDLS and CDR2 YYNGEE. The CDR3 is 15 residues long. CDR3 amino acids: CASTNLQGSYNEQFF.

This chain uses TRBV11-2 with TRBJ1-6. The germline gives CDR1 SGHAT, CDR2 FQNNGV. The CDR3 covers 14 residues. The CDR3 region is CASRLDSFNSPLHF.

V gene TRBV6-2 or TRBV6-3 combines with J gene TRBJ1-6. The CDR3 totals 15 residues. Germline lookup yields CDR1 MNHEY and CDR2 SVGEGT. This CDR3 reads CASRAGVAYNSPLHF.

The chain has TRBV5-6 and TRBJ2-1; TCRdb selects TRBD2, and the lack of DNA leaves this call unchecked. CDR3 length equals 16 residues. In germline, CDR1 is SGHDT, CDR2 YYEEEE. Here the CDR3 reads CASSRFLAGLYNEQFF.

CDR3 region: CASSQTGGSEQYF. The V and J genes are TRBV4-1 and TRBJ2-7; TCRdb returns TRBD1, unconfirmable since there is no DNA. CDR1 MGHRA and CDR2 YSYEKL come from the germline V gene. The CDR3 loop spans 13 amino acids.

The chain couples TRBV5-1 to TRBJ2-1; TCRdb's D call of TRBD1 is untestable without DNA. Looked up from germline, CDR1 is SGHRS and CDR2 is YFSETQ. The CDR3 loop spans 13 amino acids. CDR3 in amino acids: CASSLTRLSEQFF.

CDR3: CSVSPGQGIHEQYF. The rearrangement uses TRBV29-1 and TRBJ2-7; TCRdb's D gene call, TRBD1, goes unchecked for lack of DNA. The CDR3 spans 14 residues. The germline gives CDR1 SQVTM, CDR2 ANQGSEA.

J is TRBJ2-5 and V is TRBV5-1. Germline V CDR1 and CDR2: SGHRS, YFSETQ. The CDR3 spans 15 residues. CDR3: CASSPSFMTQETQYF.

V usage is TRBV27 and J usage is TRBJ1-5. Germline V gene sequence: CDR1 MNHEY, CDR2 SMNVEV (reference sequence). The CDR3 runs to 12 residues. The CDR3 protein is CASRGGGQPQHF.

The CDR3 reads CASRLGGGGRQPQHF. The rearrangement uses TRBV12-3 or TRBV12-4 and TRBJ1-5; TCRdb lists TRBD1, though no DNA is available to test this call. The CDR3 sequence is 15 residues long.

V gene TRBV20-1 combines with J gene TRBJ2-5; the D call from TCRdb, TRBD1, cannot be confirmed without DNA. The CDR3 sequence is 13 residues long. Germline V gene data show CDR1 as DFQATT and CDR2 as SNEGSKA (reference sequence). CDR3 sequence: CSARDLGKGTQYF.

J is TRBJ1-1 and V is TRBV27; TCRdb designates TRBD1, a call that cannot be tested without DNA. The CDR3 length is 15 residues. CDR1 is MNHEY, CDR2 SMNVEV, per germline (reference sequence). The CDR3 spells CASRDRAGVNTEAFF.

The chain is built from TRBV20-1 and TRBJ2-3; TCRdb indicates TRBD2, and absent DNA this call remains unverified. CDR1 and CDR2 (germline): DFQATT, SNEGSKA (reference sequence). The CDR3 length is 15 residues. CDR3 residues: CSARELAGVLGTQYF.

J is TRBJ2-3 and V is TRBV4-1; TCRdb's D gene call, TRBD1, goes unchecked for lack of DNA. CDR1 and CDR2 from the germline V gene are MGHRA and YSYEKL. The CDR3 totals 14 residues. The CDR3 loop reads CASSYPARTDTQYF.

The CDR3: CSASSPLDRAQRGTGELFF. This rearrangement joins TRBV20-1 to TRBJ2-2; TCRdb picks TRBD1, but there is no DNA to check that call. In germline, CDR1 is DFQATT, CDR2 SNEGSKA (reference sequence). The CDR3 consists of 19 residues.

This chain connects TRBV30 to TRBJ2-2; TCRdb's assignment of TRBD2 cannot be checked, as there is no DNA. CDR3 size: 13 residues. Germline V gives CDR1 GTSNPN, CDR2 SVGIG (reference sequence). The CDR3 loop reads CAFSGRGTGELFF.

The rearrangement links TRBV7-8 to TRBJ1-5. This CDR3 spans 17 amino acids. CDR1 SGHVS and CDR2 FQNEAQ come from the germline V gene. This CDR3 reads CASSLGGNLVRNQPQHF.

The chain employs TRBV3-1 and TRBJ2-7; the D call of TRBD1 rests on TCRdb alone, since no DNA is present to check it. CDR3 size: 14 residues. Germline V lookup: CDR1 LGHDT, CDR2 YNNKEL (reference sequence). The CDR3 region is CASTRGANSYEQYF.